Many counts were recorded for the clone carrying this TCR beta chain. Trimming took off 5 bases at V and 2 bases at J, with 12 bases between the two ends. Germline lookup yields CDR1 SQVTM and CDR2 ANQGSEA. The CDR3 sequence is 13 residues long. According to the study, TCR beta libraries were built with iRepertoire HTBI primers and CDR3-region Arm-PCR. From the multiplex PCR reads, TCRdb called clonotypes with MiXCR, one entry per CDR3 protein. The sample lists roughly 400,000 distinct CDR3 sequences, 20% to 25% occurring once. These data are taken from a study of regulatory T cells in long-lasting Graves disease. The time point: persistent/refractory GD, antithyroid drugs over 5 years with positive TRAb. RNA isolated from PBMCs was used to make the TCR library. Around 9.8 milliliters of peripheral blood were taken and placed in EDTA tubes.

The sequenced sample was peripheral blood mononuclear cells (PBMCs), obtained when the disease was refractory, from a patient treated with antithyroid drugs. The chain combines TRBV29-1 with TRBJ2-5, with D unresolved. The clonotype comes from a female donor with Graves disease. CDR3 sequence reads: CSVFGPGQETQYF. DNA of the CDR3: TGCAGCGTTTTCGGGCCGGGTCAAGAGACCCAGTACTTC.